This T cell receptor (beta chain) was found in a study of blood T cell repertoires in COVID-19. Clones were read by immunoSEQ multiplex PCR, and TCRdb kept only the in-frame ones, dropping some. The profile shows 200,000 to 250,000 clones, roughly 84% of them singletons. Germline loops: CDR1 MGHDK, CDR2 SYGVNS. The V segment lost 2 bases and the J segment 3 bases; nucleotides outside the gene matches: 13. The CDR3 is made up of 18 amino acids. The source material was peripheral blood. This clonotype was obtained from a man aged 40-49 years with active or convalescent COVID-19. V gene TRBV25-1 combines with J gene TRBJ1-5, with 7 bases fitting TRBD1. Written as DNA, the CDR3 is TGTGCCAGCAGTGAAAAGGGGACCGGGACAGTAATCAATCAGCCCCAGCATTTT. Its translation: CASSEKGTGTVINQPQHF. The full variable domain, its missing parts supplied by reference TRBV25-1 and TRBJ1-5, is EADIYQTPRYLVIGTGKKITLECSQTMGHDKMYWYQQDPGMELHLIHYSYGVNSTEKGDLSSESTVSRIRTEHFPLTLESARPSHTSQYLCASSEKGTGTVINQPQHFGDGTRLSIL.